The 15 T cell receptor beta chains given below trace back to one sample, sequenced in a study of early T cells in non-severe SARS-CoV-2 infection. Each CDR3 protein is one row after TCRdb ran MiXCR on the 5' RACE reads. The repertoire includes roughly 100,000 distinct CDR3 sequences, around 12% of them detected once, and about 6.2% sits in the top ten. Sequences were obtained from whole blood. These receptors all stem from an adult who was a healthcare worker with PCR-confirmed SARS-CoV-2 infection or an uninfected control (not recorded which).

Ten or more counts support this clonotype. J is TRBJ2-1 and V is TRBV12-3 or TRBV12-4; D not certain. The CDR3 consists of 14 residues. Trimming pared 3 bases from V and 10 bases from J, leaving 16 bases between. The CDR3 DNA reads as TGTGCCAGCAGTTTTGGCAGGATCTTTGGGGAGCAGTTCTTC. Translated, it gives CASSFGRIFGEQFF.

Note on this clonotype: This could be a read error, since a much larger clone is one nucleotide away. The chain links TRBV3-1 to TRBJ1-1; TRBD1 matches 9 bases. The CDR3 sequence is 15 residues long. Germline CDR1 and CDR2: LGHDT and YNNKEL (reference sequence). Here the CDR3 DNA reads TGTGCCAGCGGCCAAGTTGGAGGGACAGGGAGGGGAGCTTTCTTT. Translating it yields CASGQVGGTGRGAFF.

This clonotype was detected ten times or more. The J gene is TRBJ1-1, the V gene TRBV10-2; D is undetermined. V was shortened by 4 bases and J by 8 bases, with 11 bases between the two germline ends. The CDR3 is 12 residues long. Germline CDR1 is WSHSY and CDR2 is SAAADI. The CDR3 region is CASSVFGQEAFF. DNA of the CDR3: TGCGCCAGCAGTGTTTTTGGCCAAGAAGCTTTCTTT.

There are many counts of this clonotype. The chain joins TRBV28 to TRBJ2-3; D remains unclear. Trimming took off 5 bases at V and 6 bases at J, with 15 bases between the two ends. Germline CDR1 reads MDHEN; CDR2 reads SYDVKM. This CDR3 has 14 amino acids. CDR3 DNA sequence: TGTGCCAGCAGTAAAAGCAGGCTCAGTGATACGCAGTATTTT. Amino acids: CASSKSRLSDTQYF.

The table lists this clonotype with a few counts. The chain uses TRBV19 and TRBJ1-4; unclear D gene. Germline V gives CDR1 LNHDA, CDR2 SQIVND (reference sequence). The CDR3 spans 12 residues. The V end was cut by 5 bases, the J end by 10 bases, with 11 bases between. CDR3 coding DNA: TGTGCCAGTAGTCCGCAGGCTGGAAAACTGTTTTTT. This translates into CASSPQAGKLFF.

The V call is TRBV5-1, the J call TRBJ1-2; TRBD1 aligns across 7 bases. Germline V gene lookup returns CDR1 SGHRS and CDR2 YFSETQ. The trim removed 3 bases at V and 4 bases at J, leaving 3 bases unmatched. CDR3 length: 13 residues. CDR3 in DNA: TGCGCCAGCAGCTCGGGACAGTTCTATGGCTACACCTTC. It encodes CASSSGQFYGYTF.

As regards this clonotype: A much larger clone lies one base from this, so it may be a read error. This rearrangement joins TRBV12-3 or TRBV12-4 to TRBJ2-1; D perhaps matches TRBD1 (6 bases). This CDR3 contains 13 residues. CDR3 in amino acids: CVSSPGTRSEQFF. The CDR3 DNA reads TGTGTCAGCAGTCCTGGGACACGGAGTGAGCAGTTCTTC.

This clonotype was observed at least ten times. The chain joins TRBV10-1 to TRBJ2-2; D is unclear. This CDR3 is built from 12 residues. CDR1 is WNHNN, CDR2 SYGVQD, per germline (reference sequence). The ends were cut back, 8 bases at V and 4 bases at J, with 8 bases in the middle. CDR3 nucleotides: TGCGCCAGCGGGAAGGGCACCGGGGAGCTGTTTTTT. It yields the protein CASGKGTGELFF.

This clonotype was counted a few times. This chain links TRBV7-3 with TRBJ2-2; D is possibly TRBD2 (5 bases). This CDR3 spans 15 amino acids. The germline V and J ends were trimmed by 4 bases and 5 bases, with 14 bases remaining between them. The V gene's germline CDR1 is SGHTA and CDR2 FQGTGA. In DNA, the CDR3 is TGTGCCAGCAGCTACACCGGGATCCCAACCGGGGAGCTGTTTTTT. Amino acids: CASSYTGIPTGELFF.

This clonotype was seen ten or more times. Written as DNA, the CDR3 is TGTGCCAGCAGCCTAGGACAGGATGGAGAGTCCTACGAGCAGTACTTC. Translated: CASSLGQDGESYEQYF. This chain uses TRBV5-4 with TRBJ2-7; 7 bases match TRBD1. The CDR3 extends over 16 amino acids. Germline V gene sequence: CDR1 SGHNT, CDR2 YYREEE (reference sequence). After removal of 4 bases from V and 1 base from J, the junction contained 11 bases not matched to a gene.

The V and J genes are TRBV5-6 and TRBJ2-3; 9 positions match TRBD1. J was trimmed by 2 bases and V by 5 bases; bases with no gene match: 9. CDR3 length: 16 amino acids. Germline CDR1 and CDR2: SGHDT and YYEEEE. The CDR3 DNA follows: TGTGCCAGCAGATATACAGGGACAGGGTACACAGATACGCAGTATTTT. Its translation is CASRYTGTGYTDTQYF. Full variable domain (rest looked up from reference TRBV5-6 and TRBJ2-3): DAGVTQSPTHLIKTRGQQVTLRCSPKSGHDTVSWYQQALGQGPQFIFQYYEEEERQRGNFPDRFSGHQFPNYSSELNVNALLLGDSALYLCASRYTGTGYTDTQYFGPGTRLTVL.

Many counts were recorded for this clonotype. J is TRBJ2-1 and V is TRBV29-1, with D perhaps matching TRBD1 (5 bases). CDR3 length equals 13 residues. CDR1 SQVTM and CDR2 ANQGSEA come from the germline V gene. The germline V and J ends were trimmed by 5 bases and 3 bases, with 11 bases remaining between them. CDR3 in amino acids: CSVQAGNYNEQFF. CDR3 DNA: TGCAGCGTTCAGGCAGGGAACTACAATGAGCAGTTCTTC.

This clonotype has only a few counts. This chain connects TRBV11-2 to TRBJ2-6; no clear D. Germline V lookup: CDR1 SGHAT, CDR2 FQNNGV. CDR3 length: 17 amino acids. V lost 5 bases to trimming and J lost 0 bases, with 14 bases between them. CDR3 region: CASSTVTWVSGANVLTF. The DNA for the CDR3 is TGTGCCAGCAGCACCGTGACTTGGGTCTCTGGGGCCAACGTCCTGACTTTC. The variable domain in full, completed from reference TRBV11-2 and TRBJ2-6, reads EAGVAQSPRYKIIEKRQSVAFWCNPISGHATLYWYQQILGQGPKLLIQFQNNGVVDDSQLPKDRFSAERLKGVDSTLKIQPAKLEDSAVYLCASSTVTWVSGANVLTFGAGSRLTVL.

The table lists this clonotype with many counts. The V call is TRBV6-6, the J call TRBJ2-5, with 10 bases identical to TRBD2. The length of the CDR3 is 13 residues. Germline V gene sequence: CDR1 MNHNY, CDR2 SVGAGI (reference sequence). The ends lost 4 bases at V and 5 bases at J; junction bases unmatched: 1. The CDR3 protein is CASSSGLAETQYF. The CDR3 region has the DNA TGTGCCAGCAGTTCGGGACTAGCGGAGACCCAGTACTTC.

This chain uses TRBV27 with TRBJ1-5, with a weak D call TRBD1 (5 bases). The CDR3 runs to 13 residues. Germline V gene data show CDR1 as MNHEY and CDR2 as SMNVEV (reference sequence). Trimming stripped 4 bases from V and 7 bases from J, with 11 bases between. CDR3 protein: CASSSQGVQPQHF. CDR3 DNA sequence: TGTGCCAGCAGTTCGCAAGGGGTCCAGCCCCAGCATTTT.